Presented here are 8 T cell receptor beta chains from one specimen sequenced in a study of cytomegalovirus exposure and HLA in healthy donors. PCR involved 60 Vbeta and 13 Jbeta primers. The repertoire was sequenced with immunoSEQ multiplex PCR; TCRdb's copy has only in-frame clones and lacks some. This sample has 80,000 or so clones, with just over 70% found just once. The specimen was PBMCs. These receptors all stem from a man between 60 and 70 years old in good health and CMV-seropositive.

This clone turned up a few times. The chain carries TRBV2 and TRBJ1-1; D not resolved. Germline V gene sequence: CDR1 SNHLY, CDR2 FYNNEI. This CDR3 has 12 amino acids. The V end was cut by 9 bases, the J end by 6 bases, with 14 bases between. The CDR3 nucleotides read TGTGCCAGTCACTATTATCCCTCTGAAGCTTTCTTT. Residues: CASHYYPSEAFF.

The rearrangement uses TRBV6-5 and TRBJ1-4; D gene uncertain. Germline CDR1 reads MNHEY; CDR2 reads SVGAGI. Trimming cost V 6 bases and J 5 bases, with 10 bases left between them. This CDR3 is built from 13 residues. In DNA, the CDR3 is TGTGCCAGCAGAGAAGTACAGAATGAAAAACTGTTTTTT. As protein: CASREVQNEKLFF.

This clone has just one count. In nucleotides, the CDR3 is TGTGCCAGCAGTTTATCCGCGACAGGGTACGAGCAGTACTTC. It translates to CASSLSATGYEQYF. This sequence joins TRBV27 and TRBJ2-7; TRBD1 matches at 7 bases. V gave up 0 bases and J gave up 4 bases; unmatched junction bases: 3. Germline V gene lookup returns CDR1 MNHEY and CDR2 SMNVEV (reference sequence). CDR3 size: 14 residues.

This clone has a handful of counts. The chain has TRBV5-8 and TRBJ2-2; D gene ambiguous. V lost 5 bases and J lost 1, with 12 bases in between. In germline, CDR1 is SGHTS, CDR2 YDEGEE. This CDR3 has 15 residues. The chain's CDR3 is CASSLMAVNTGELFF. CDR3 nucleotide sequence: TGTGCCAGCAGTCTCATGGCCGTGAACACCGGGGAGCTGTTTTTT.

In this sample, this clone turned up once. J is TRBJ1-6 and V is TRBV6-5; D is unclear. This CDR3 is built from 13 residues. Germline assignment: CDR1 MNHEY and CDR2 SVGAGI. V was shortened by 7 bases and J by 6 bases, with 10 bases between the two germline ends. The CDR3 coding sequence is TGTGCCAGCACAACAATAAGTAATTCACCCCTCCACTTT. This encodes CASTTISNSPLHF.

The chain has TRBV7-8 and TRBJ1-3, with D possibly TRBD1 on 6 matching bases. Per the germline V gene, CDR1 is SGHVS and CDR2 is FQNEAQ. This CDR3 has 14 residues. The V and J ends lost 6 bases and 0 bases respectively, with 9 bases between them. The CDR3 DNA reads TGTGCCAGCAGGACGGACAGCTCTGGAAACACCATATATTTT. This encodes CASRTDSSGNTIYF.

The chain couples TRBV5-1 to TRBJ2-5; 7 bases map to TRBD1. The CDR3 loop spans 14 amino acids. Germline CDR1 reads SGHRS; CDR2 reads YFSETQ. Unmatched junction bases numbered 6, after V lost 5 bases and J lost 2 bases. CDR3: CASSPGQEQETQYF. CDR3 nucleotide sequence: TGCGCCAGCAGTCCTGGACAGGAGCAAGAGACCCAGTACTTC.

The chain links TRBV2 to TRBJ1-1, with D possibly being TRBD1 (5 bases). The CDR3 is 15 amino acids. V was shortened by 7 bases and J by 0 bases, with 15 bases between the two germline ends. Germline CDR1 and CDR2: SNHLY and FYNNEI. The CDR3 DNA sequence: TGTGCCAGCAACCAAGACAGCTTAATGAACACTGAAGCTTTCTTT. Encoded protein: CASNQDSLMNTEAFF.